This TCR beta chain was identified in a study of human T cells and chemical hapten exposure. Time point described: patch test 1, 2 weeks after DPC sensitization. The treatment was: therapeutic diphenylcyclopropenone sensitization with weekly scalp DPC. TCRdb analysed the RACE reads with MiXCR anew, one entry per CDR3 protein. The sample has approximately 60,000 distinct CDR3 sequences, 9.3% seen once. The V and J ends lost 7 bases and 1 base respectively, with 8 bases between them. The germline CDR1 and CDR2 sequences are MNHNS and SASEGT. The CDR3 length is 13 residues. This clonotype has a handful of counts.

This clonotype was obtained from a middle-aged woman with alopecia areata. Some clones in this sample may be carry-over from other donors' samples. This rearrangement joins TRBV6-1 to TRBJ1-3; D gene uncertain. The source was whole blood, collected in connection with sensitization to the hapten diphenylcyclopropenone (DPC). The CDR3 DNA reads TGTGCCAGCATAGCCTTTTCTGGAAACACCATATATTTT. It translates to CASIAFSGNTIYF.